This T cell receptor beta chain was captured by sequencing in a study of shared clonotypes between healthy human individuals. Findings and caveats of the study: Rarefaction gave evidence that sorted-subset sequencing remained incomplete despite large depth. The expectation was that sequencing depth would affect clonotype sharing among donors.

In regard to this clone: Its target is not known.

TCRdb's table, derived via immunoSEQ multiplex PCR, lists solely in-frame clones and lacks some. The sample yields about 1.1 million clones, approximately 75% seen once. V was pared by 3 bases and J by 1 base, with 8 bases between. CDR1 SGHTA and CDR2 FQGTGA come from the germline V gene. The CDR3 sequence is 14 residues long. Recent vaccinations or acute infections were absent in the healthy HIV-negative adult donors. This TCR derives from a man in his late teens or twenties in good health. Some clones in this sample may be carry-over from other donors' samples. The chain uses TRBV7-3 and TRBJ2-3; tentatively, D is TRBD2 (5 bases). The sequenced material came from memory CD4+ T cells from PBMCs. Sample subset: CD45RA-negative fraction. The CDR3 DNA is TGTGCCAGCAGCTTCCTCGGGGGCACAGATACGCAGTATTTT. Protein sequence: CASSFLGGTDTQYF.